This T cell receptor (beta chain) was recovered during a study of technical replicates of blood from a few donors. CDR1 MNHNS and CDR2 SASEGT come from the germline V gene. This CDR3 comprises 18 residues. Unmatched junction bases numbered 12, after V lost 4 bases and J lost 4 bases. Only in-frame clones appear in the TCRdb table, and some are missing; sequencing was by immunoSEQ multiplex PCR. The sample yields about 72,000 clones, about nine tenths seen once. The chain is built from TRBV6-1 and TRBJ2-6; 8 nucleotides agree with TRBD1. Material: T cells isolated from PBMCs. The receptor comes from a human donor in good health. The CDR3 here is CASSALPSTGVGANVLTF. The CDR3 DNA reads TGTGCCAGCAGTGCCCTTCCCTCGACAGGGGTCGGGGCCAACGTCCTGACTTTC.